A selection of T cell receptor beta chains follows, all from one sample in a study of vaccination and CD4 T cells after COVID-19. TCRdb itself ran the PCR reads through MiXCR, one entry per CDR3 protein. There are fewer than 13,000 distinct CDR3 sequences in the sample; 60% to 75% occur only once, and 30% to 40% lies in the top ten. No cognate antigen is known for these TCRs. Material: CD4+ T cells from blood, cultured in vitro. The source is a human donor who had recovered from COVID-19. Both conserved end residues are part of each CDR3. Fields, in order: clone size, D gene, J gene, V gene, CDR3 DNA, CDR3 protein. The D gene is left open where the match is weak. Expanded clones are given a class, and other clones once, few, many or no size at all.

>few|NA|TRBJ1-2|TRBV24-1
TGTGCCACCAGTGATCAAGGGTATGGCTACACCTTC
CATSDQGYGYTF
>NA|TRBD1|TRBJ1-1|TRBV28
TGTGCCAGCAGTAAAACAGGGGGCGCGCTGGCTTTCTTT
CASSKTGGALAFF
>NA|NA|TRBJ2-7|TRBV15
TGTGCCACCAGCCGGGGTGGAGAGAGCTCCTACGAGCAGTACTTC
CATSRGGESSYEQYF
>once|NA|TRBJ2-2|TRBV12-3/TRBV12-4
TGTGCCAGCAGACCTCTCCGACAGGCGTCGAACACCGGGGAGCTGTTTTTT
CASRPLRQASNTGELFF
>NA|TRBD2|TRBJ2-1|TRBV15
TGTGCCACCAGCAGAGACTTTAGCGGGGTTTACAATGAGCAGTTCTTC
CATSRDFSGVYNEQFF
>NA|NA|TRBJ1-5|TRBV28
TGTGCCAGCACCCTAGGACAGACTGTCAAGAATAGCAATCAGCCCCAGCATTTT
CASTLGQTVKNSNQPQHF
>NA|NA|TRBJ1-1|TRBV7-6
TGTGCCAGCGGCCTGGGGGGCAGGGAAACTGAAGCTTTCTTT
CASGLGGRETEAFF
>NA|TRBD1|TRBJ1-5|TRBV19
TGTGCCAGTAGGGAACAGGGGAGGGGCAATCAGCCCCAGCATTTT
CASREQGRGNQPQHF
>NA|TRBD1|TRBJ1-1|TRBV25-1
TGTGCCAGCACCCCGACAGGGGACGCCCCCACTGAAGCTTTCTTT
CASTPTGDAPTEAFF
>few|NA|TRBJ1-2|TRBV28
TGTGCCAGCAGTCCGAGGCGCGACTATGGCTACACCTTC
CASSPRRDYGYTF
>few|TRBD2|TRBJ2-2|TRBV25-1
TGTGCCAGCAGTGGGGAGGGAGGTTGGACCGGGGAGCTGTTTTTT
CASSGEGGWTGELFF
>few|NA|TRBJ2-7|TRBV7-9
TGTGCCAGCAGCTCAGGTGGGTCCTACGAGCAGTACTTC
CASSSGGSYEQYF
>NA|NA|TRBJ1-4|TRBV15
TGTGTCACCAGCAGAGAACGGGGGGCGAGGGAAAAACTGTTTTTT
CVTSRERGAREKLFF
>NA|TRBD2|TRBJ2-5|TRBV2
TGTGCCGGCCAGCGGGATATGGAGACCCAGTACTTC
CAGQRDMETQYF
>NA|NA|TRBJ1-1|TRBV29-1
TGCAGCGTTGAGGGAAACACTGAAGCTTTCTTT
CSVEGNTEAFF
>NA|NA|TRBJ1-1|TRBV5-1
TGCGCCAGCAGCTTGGACCAGACAGTGAACACTGAAGCTTTCTTT
CASSLDQTVNTEAFF
>NA|NA|TRBJ1-2|TRBV27
TGTGCCAGCAGTTTAAGGGGGGTAAATGGCTACACCTTC
CASSLRGVNGYTF
>NA|TRBD1|TRBJ2-2|TRBV2
TGTGCCAGCAGTGCGGACAGGGGGCGGGACGGGGAGCTGTTTTTT
CASSADRGRDGELFF
>NA|NA|TRBJ2-3|TRBV20-1
TGCAGTGCTCAGACGGGTGGCTCAGATACGCAGTATTTT
CSAQTGGSDTQYF
>NA|NA|TRBJ2-7|TRBV6-1
TGTGCCAGCACCAAGAGCGAGGGGAACAGGTACTACGAGCAGTACTTC
CASTKSEGNRYYEQYF
>NA|NA|TRBJ2-3|TRBV20-1
TGCAGTGCTAGAGGCTTACAGGGCCTACCCTCCACAGATACGCAGTATTTT
CSARGLQGLPSTDTQYF
>few|NA|TRBJ2-2|TRBV27
TGTGCCAGCAGTTTGATAACCGGGGAGCTGTTTTTT
CASSLITGELFF
>NA|NA|TRBJ1-3|TRBV7-2
TGTGCCAGCAGCTTAGGCATCTCTGGAAACACCATATATTTT
CASSLGISGNTIYF
>NA|TRBD1|TRBJ1-2|TRBV6-5
TGTGCCAGCAGTTTCACAGGGGGCGGTGGCTATGGCTACACCTTC
CASSFTGGGGYGYTF
>NA|NA|TRBJ2-2|TRBV5-4
TGTGCCAGCAGCTCAACTAGCCCCGGGGAGCTGTTTTTT
CASSSTSPGELFF
>NA|NA|TRBJ2-4|TRBV20-1
TGCAGTGCTAGGAGCACCGCAAACATTCAGTACTTC
CSARSTANIQYF
>NA|TRBD1|TRBJ1-5|TRBV6-5
TGTGCCAGCGGTTACAGGACAGGGGGCGGGCAGCCCCAGCATTTT
CASGYRTGGGQPQHF
>few|NA|TRBJ1-3|TRBV6-5
TGTGCCAGCAGTTACGCATGGGGATCTGGAAACACCATATATTTT
CASSYAWGSGNTIYF
>NA|NA|TRBJ1-5|TRBV7-9
TGTGCCAGCAGCCGCGGGGGGGGGAGCAATCAGCCCCAGCATTTT
CASSRGGGSNQPQHF
>NA|TRBD2|TRBJ2-7|TRBV6-1
TGTGCCAGCAGTGAAGCTGGGACTAGCGGGTACGAGCAGTGCTTC
CASSEAGTSGYEQCF
>NA|NA|TRBJ1-2|TRBV6-5
TGTGCCAGCAGTTACGAACGTACAGGAGGCTATGGCTACACCTTC
CASSYERTGGYGYTF
>NA|NA|TRBJ2-7|TRBV29-1
TGCAGCGTTAGGGGGGCGGGAGCTGACGACGAGCAGTACTTC
CSVRGAGADDEQYF
>NA|TRBD1|TRBJ2-5|TRBV20-1
TGCAGTGCTGGGACAGGGCAAGAGACCCAGTACTTC
CSAGTGQETQYF
>few|NA|TRBJ2-3|TRBV7-3
TGTGCCAGCAGCTTGGGGGGGCCAGCAGATACGCAGTATTTT
CASSLGGPADTQYF
>NA|NA|TRBJ2-3|TRBV7-9
TGTGCCAGCAGCTTAATGGGGGGCGGCACAGATACGCAGTATTTT
CASSLMGGGTDTQYF
>NA|NA|TRBJ1-5|TRBV6-5
TGTGCCAGCAGTTACTCGGCAGAATCCTCATGGCCCCAGCATTTT
CASSYSAESSWPQHF
>NA|NA|TRBJ2-5|TRBV11-3
TGTGCCAGCAGCGGACGGGTCATCTCCCAAGAGACCCAGTACTTC
CASSGRVISQETQYF
>NA|NA|TRBJ1-6|TRBV5-1
TGCGCCAGCAGCCCCGATTATAATTCACCCCTCCACTTT
CASSPDYNSPLHF
>NA|NA|TRBJ1-1|TRBV19
TGTGCCAGTAGTATCCAAACGACAGGTATGAACACTGAAGCTTTCTTT
CASSIQTTGMNTEAFF
>NA|TRBD1|TRBJ1-1|TRBV6-5
TGTGCCAGCAGTTATTCCCCGGGACAGGGCACTGAAGCTTTCTTT
CASSYSPGQGTEAFF
>NA|NA|TRBJ1-2|TRBV7-9
TGTGCCAGCAGCTTAGGGGCAGATTTCGAGTATGGCTACACCTTC
CASSLGADFEYGYTF
>NA|TRBD1|TRBJ2-1|TRBV5-1
TGCGCCAGCAGCCCCGGACAGGGAACTTACAATGAGCAGTTCTTC
CASSPGQGTYNEQFF
>NA|NA|TRBJ1-1|TRBV20-1
TGCAGTGCTAGAGGCCCGCCCCGCGGGGGTAACCCTGAAGCTTTCTTT
CSARGPPRGGNPEAFF
>NA|NA|TRBJ1-2|TRBV6-2/TRBV6-3
TGTGCCAGCAGTTATGCCTCCGGGACCTATGGCTACACCTTC
CASSYASGTYGYTF
>NA|TRBD1|TRBJ1-2|TRBV7-6
TGTGCCAGCAGCCCTCGGACAGGGGGAGCTTCTGGCTACACCTTC
CASSPRTGGASGYTF
>few|NA|TRBJ1-1|TRBV28
TGTGCCAGCAGTTTTGGGAACACTGAAGCTTTCTTT
CASSFGNTEAFF
>few|NA|TRBJ1-5|TRBV7-6
TGTGCCAGCAGCCCCTTAGGGGAGGATCAGCCCCAGCATTTT
CASSPLGEDQPQHF
>NA|NA|TRBJ2-3|TRBV12-3/TRBV12-4
TGTGCCAGCAGTTCGGACCTGCTCGCGGGTTTT
CASSSDLLAGF
>NA|TRBD1|TRBJ2-1|TRBV27
TGTGCCAGCAGTCCCCGCCCAGGACAGGGCCCGGATGAGCAGTTCTTC
CASSPRPGQGPDEQFF
>few|NA|TRBJ2-2|TRBV10-3
TGTGCCATCAGTGAGTCGGGGAACACCGGGGAGCTGTTTTTT
CAISESGNTGELFF
>NA|NA|TRBJ2-3|TRBV6-5
TGTGCCAGCAGTTATCCCTTAACGGGGCGGGCAGATACGCAGTATTTT
CASSYPLTGRADTQYF
>few|NA|TRBJ1-2|TRBV19
TGTGCCAGTAGTACCCAGCTGGGGACTAACTATGGCTACACCTTC
CASSTQLGTNYGYTF
>NA|TRBD1|TRBJ1-1|TRBV6-1
TGTGCCAGCAGTCCGGACAGGAGGGGTCCCGGGAACACTGAAGCTTTCTTT
CASSPDRRGPGNTEAFF
>NA|TRBD1|TRBJ1-1|TRBV2
TGTGCCAGCAGTGTGGAGGGAGGGGGCCCTGAAGCTTTCTTT
CASSVEGGGPEAFF
>NA|NA|TRBJ2-7|TRBV7-9
TGTGCCAGCAGCTTAGTACAGGGCGAGCAGTACTTC
CASSLVQGEQYF
>NA|TRBD1|TRBJ1-2|TRBV2
TGTGCCGGCAGGGAGGACAGGACCTATGGCTACACCTTC
CAGREDRTYGYTF
>NA|NA|TRBJ1-6|TRBV7-2
TGTGCCAGCAGCCCCCGGGGGTTAACCCTTCGATCACCCCTCCACTTT
CASSPRGLTLRSPLHF